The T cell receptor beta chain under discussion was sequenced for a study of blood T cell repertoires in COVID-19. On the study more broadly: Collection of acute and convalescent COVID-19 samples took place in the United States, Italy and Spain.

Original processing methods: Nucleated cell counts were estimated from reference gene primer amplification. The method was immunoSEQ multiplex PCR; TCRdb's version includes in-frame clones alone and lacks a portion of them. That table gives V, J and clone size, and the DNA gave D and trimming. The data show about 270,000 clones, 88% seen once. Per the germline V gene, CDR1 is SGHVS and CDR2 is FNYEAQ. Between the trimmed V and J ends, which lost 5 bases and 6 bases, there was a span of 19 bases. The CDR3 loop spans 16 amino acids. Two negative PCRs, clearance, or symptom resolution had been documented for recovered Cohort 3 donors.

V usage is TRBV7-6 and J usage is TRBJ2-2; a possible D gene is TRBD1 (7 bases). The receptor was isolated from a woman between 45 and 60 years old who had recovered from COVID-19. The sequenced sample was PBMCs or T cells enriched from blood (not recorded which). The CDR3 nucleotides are TGTGCCAGCAGCGAACCAGGGGGGCGCCTTTCCGGGGAGCTGTTTTTT. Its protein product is CASSEPGGRLSGELFF.